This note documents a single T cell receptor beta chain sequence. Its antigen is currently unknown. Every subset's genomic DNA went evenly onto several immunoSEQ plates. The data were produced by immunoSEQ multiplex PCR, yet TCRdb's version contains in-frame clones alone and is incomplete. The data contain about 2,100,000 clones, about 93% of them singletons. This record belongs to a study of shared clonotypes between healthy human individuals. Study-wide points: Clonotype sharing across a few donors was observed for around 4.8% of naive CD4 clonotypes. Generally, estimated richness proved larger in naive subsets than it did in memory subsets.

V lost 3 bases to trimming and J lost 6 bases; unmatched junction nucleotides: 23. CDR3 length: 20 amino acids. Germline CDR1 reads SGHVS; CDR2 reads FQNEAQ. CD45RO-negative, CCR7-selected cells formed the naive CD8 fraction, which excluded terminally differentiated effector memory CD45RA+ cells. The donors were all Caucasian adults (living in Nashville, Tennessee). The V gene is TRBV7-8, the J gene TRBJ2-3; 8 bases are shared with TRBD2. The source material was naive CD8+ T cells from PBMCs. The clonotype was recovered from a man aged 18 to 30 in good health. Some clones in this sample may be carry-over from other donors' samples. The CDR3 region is CASSFGRLRTAGGDLDTQYF. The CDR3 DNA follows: TGTGCCAGCAGCTTCGGCCGCTTAAGGACAGCCGGGGGGGATCTGGATACGCAGTATTTT.